This T cell receptor beta chain was recovered during a study of cytomegalovirus exposure and HLA in healthy donors. Study-wide results and caveats: Solely CMV serostatus was available to characterize immune exposure.

As to this clone: Its antigen remains unknown. A read error may account for a junction end that differs from germline.

Germline CDR1 and CDR2: SEHNR and FQNEAQ (reference sequence). The CDR3 spans 13 residues. PCR primers comprised 60 Vbeta and 13 Jbeta primers. TCRdb's table, derived via immunoSEQ multiplex PCR, lists solely in-frame clones and lacks some. The table lists about 170,000 clones, roughly 70% of them singletons. Material: PBMCs. The sequence came from a woman younger than 30 in good health and CMV-seropositive. V is TRBV7-9 and J is TRBJ1-2, with D possibly matching TRBD1 (6 bases). CDR3 loop: CSSSQQGAYGYTF. CDR3 DNA: TGTTCCAGCAGCCAACAGGGTGCCTATGGCTACACCTTC.